The 21 T cell receptor beta chains in this list originate from one sample, sequenced in a study of blood T cell repertoires in COVID-19. TCRdb's table, derived via immunoSEQ multiplex PCR, lists solely in-frame clones and lacks some. The table shows roughly 6,800 clones, with approximately 90% occurring only once. Sequences were obtained from peripheral blood. These receptors were collected from a human donor with active COVID-19. The donor label of this sample is uncertain.

CDR3 DNA: TGTGCCAGCAGCGTAGTAGGGGCTGGCTACACCTTC. Translation gives CASSVVGAGYTF. The rearrangement uses TRBV9 and TRBJ1-2, with D possibly TRBD1 on 5 matching bases. The germline V gene encodes CDR1 SGDLS and CDR2 YYNGEE. The CDR3 runs to 12 residues. The V gene lost 0 bases and the J gene lost 7 bases, with 7 bases spanning the gap.

The genes are TRBV6-6 and TRBJ2-1, with D possibly matching TRBD2 (6 bases). Germline loops: CDR1 MNHNY, CDR2 SVGAGI (reference sequence). Between the trimmed V and J ends, which lost 6 bases and 7 bases, there was a span of 13 bases. This CDR3 comprises 13 residues. This CDR3 is CASRPSSENEQFF. In nucleotides, the CDR3 is TGTGCCAGCAGACCCTCTAGCGAAAATGAGCAGTTCTTC.

The chain carries TRBV5-1 and TRBJ1-4; 9 bases align to TRBD1. Germline CDR1 and CDR2: SGHRS and YFSETQ. CDR3 length: 13 residues. The J segment lost 8 bases and the V segment lost 7 bases, leaving 6 bases of the junction unmatched. CDR3 sequence reads: CASAGQGSEKLFF. DNA of the CDR3: TGCGCCAGCGCGGGACAGGGTTCGGAAAAACTGTTTTTT.

The chain joins TRBV27 to TRBJ1-4; no reliable D call. Trimming took off 5 bases at V and 0 bases at J, with 10 bases between the two ends. This CDR3 region has 15 residues. CDR1 and CDR2 (germline): MNHEY, SMNVEV (reference sequence). As DNA, the CDR3 is TGTGCCAGCAGTGGGCCTGGCACAACTAATGAAAAACTGTTTTTT. Encoded protein: CASSGPGTTNEKLFF.

V usage is TRBV4-1 and J usage is TRBJ1-5; 9 bases map to TRBD1. Germline CDR1 and CDR2: MGHRA and YSYEKL. The V segment lost 1 base and the J segment 0 bases; nucleotides outside the gene matches: 13. The length of the CDR3 is 20 residues. DNA of the CDR3: TGCGCCAGCAGCCAAGCCGCACCCGGGACAGGGAGTTATAGCAATCAGCCCCAGCATTTT. This sequence encodes CASSQAAPGTGSYSNQPQHF.

This clone was seen only once. The V call is TRBV6-5, the J call TRBJ1-1; possibly TRBD1 for D (5 bases). Trimming pared 2 bases from V and 1 base from J, leaving 11 bases between. This CDR3 is 15 amino acids long. The germline gives CDR1 MNHEY, CDR2 SVGAGI. The CDR3 sequence: CASSYNRQPNTEAFF. In nucleotides, the CDR3 is TGTGCCAGCAGTTACAACCGACAGCCGAACACTGAAGCTTTCTTT.

The J gene is TRBJ1-5, the V gene TRBV6-6, with TRBD1 identical over 7 bases. With 5 bases clipped from V and 5 bases from J, the junction kept 3 bases outside the gene matches. CDR3 length equals 13 residues. Germline lookup yields CDR1 MNHNY and CDR2 SVGAGI (reference sequence). CDR3 protein: CASSDRAHQPQHF. CDR3 in DNA: TGTGCCAGCAGTGACAGGGCTCATCAGCCCCAGCATTTT.

V usage is TRBV29-1 and J usage is TRBJ2-1; 8 bases are a match to TRBD1. CDR3 length equals 14 residues. The junction had 2 bases not matched to a gene; V was cut back by 4 bases and J by 0 bases. Germline V gives CDR1 SQVTM, CDR2 ANQGSEA. CDR3 nucleotides: TGCAGCGTTGTAGGGACAGGCTCCTACAATGAGCAGTTCTTC. Its translation is CSVVGTGSYNEQFF.

The V call is TRBV6-6, the J call TRBJ1-3; D gene ambiguous. The V end was cut by 5 bases, the J end by 0 bases, with 14 bases between. This CDR3 region has 16 residues. Germline V gene sequence: CDR1 MNHNY, CDR2 SVGAGI (reference sequence). DNA of the CDR3: TGTGCCAGCAGTACGCGAATGGTGAGCTCTGGAAACACCATATATTTT. Protein sequence: CASSTRMVSSGNTIYF.

Judged by abundance, this clone is large. The chain couples TRBV7-6 to TRBJ2-7; D may be TRBD2 (6 bases). V lost 6 bases and J lost 3, with 18 bases in between. In germline, CDR1 is SGHVS, CDR2 FNYEAQ. The CDR3 is made up of 15 amino acids. The CDR3 DNA reads TGTGCCAGCAGACTCGAGTCGGGGGACCGCTACGAGCAGTACTTC. It specifies CASRLESGDRYEQYF.

This clone was recorded once. The rearrangement uses TRBV4-1 and TRBJ2-3; D is uncertain. The ends were cut back, 3 bases at V and 7 bases at J, with 8 bases in the middle. This CDR3 has 12 amino acids. Germline V gives CDR1 MGHRA, CDR2 YSYEKL. The CDR3 DNA sequence: TGCGCCAGCAGCCATCCTACGAATACGCAGTATTTT. Its protein is CASSHPTNTQYF.

The chain combines TRBV25-1 with TRBJ1-2; tentative D call: TRBD1 (6 bases). The CDR3 totals 12 residues. Germline lookup yields CDR1 MGHDK and CDR2 SYGVNS. V lost 7 bases to trimming and J lost 8 bases, with 14 bases between them. CDR3 DNA: TGTGCCAGCACCACAGGGTTTAGCGGCTACACCTTC. Its protein is CASTTGFSGYTF.

The rearrangement uses TRBV5-1 and TRBJ2-1; 9 bases align to TRBD1. Germline CDR1 and CDR2: SGHRS and YFSETQ. The V and J ends lost 3 bases and 4 bases, in that order; junction bases with no gene match: 5. The CDR3 is 15 residues long. The CDR3: CASSSRQGGYNEQFF. CDR3 bases: TGCGCCAGCAGCTCCAGACAGGGGGGATACAATGAGCAGTTCTTC.

The chain recombines TRBV5-1 with TRBJ2-5, with unresolved D. Germline V gene data show CDR1 as SGHRS and CDR2 as YFSETQ. With 1 base removed from V and 1 base from J, the gap between germline ends came to 8 bases. This CDR3 has 14 residues. CDR3 nucleotides: TGCGCCAGCAGCTTGCTGCGGATCCAAGAGACCCAGTACTTC. Encoded protein: CASSLLRIQETQYF.

The chain carries TRBV18 and TRBJ2-3; 8 bases align to TRBD2. The ends lost 1 base at V and 3 bases at J; junction bases unmatched: 12. This CDR3 comprises 18 residues. Germline values: CDR1 KGHSH, CDR2 LQKENI. CDR3 in DNA: TGTGCCAGCTCACCACGAGTAGCGGGAACGGGGGCTACAGATACGCAGTATTTT. Its protein is CASSPRVAGTGATDTQYF.

The chain carries TRBV6-5 and TRBJ2-5; tentative D call: TRBD2 (7 bases). Germline CDR1 MNHEY, CDR2 SVGAGI. This CDR3 region has 15 residues. The V and J ends lost 8 bases and 0 bases respectively, with 16 bases between them. The CDR3 reads CASGGAGLYQETQYF. The CDR3 DNA reads TGTGCCAGCGGGGGGGCGGGCTTGTACCAAGAGACCCAGTACTTC.

The V and J genes are TRBV7-2 and TRBJ2-7; D gene uncertain. CDR3 length equals 15 residues. Germline V gene lookup returns CDR1 SGHTA and CDR2 FQGNSA. With 3 bases removed from V and 6 bases from J, the gap between germline ends came to 18 bases. The chain's CDR3 is CASSFGSLPTTEQYF. The CDR3, as DNA: TGTGCCAGCAGCTTCGGGTCCTTACCTACTACCGAGCAGTACTTC.

The rearrangement joins TRBV11-3 to TRBJ2-1, with 7 bases aligning to TRBD1. V gave up 3 bases and J gave up 0 bases; unmatched junction bases: 8. Germline CDR1 reads SGHNT; CDR2 reads YENEEA. This CDR3 contains 17 residues. This chain's CDR3 is CASSLTGSGFSYNEQFF. The CDR3 nucleotides are TGTGCCAGCAGCTTGACAGGGTCTGGGTTCTCCTACAATGAGCAGTTCTTC.

The rearrangement joins TRBV5-8 to TRBJ1-2; TRBD1 might be the D (6 bases). The V gene lost 0 bases and the J gene lost 6 bases, with 18 bases spanning the gap. Germline-derived CDR1 and CDR2 are SGHTS and YDEGEE. There are 16 residues in the CDR3. The DNA of the CDR3 is TGTGCCAGCAGCTTGGGGACAGTCCCCTGGGTAGATGGCTACACCTTC. This gives the protein CASSLGTVPWVDGYTF. Supplemented by reference TRBV5-8 and TRBJ1-2, the full variable domain reads EAGVTQSPTHLIKTRGQQATLRCSPISGHTSVYWYQQALGLGLQFLLWYDEGEERNRGNFPPRFSGRQFPNYSSELNVNALELEDSALYLCASSLGTVPWVDGYTFGSGTRLTVV.

This chain uses TRBV7-2 with TRBJ2-2, with 11 bases that match TRBD2. CDR1 is SGHTA, CDR2 FQGNSA, per germline. The V gene end was trimmed by 5 bases and the J gene end by 4 bases; junction bases not matched to a gene: 6. This CDR3 is built from 16 residues. The CDR3 sequence is CASSPGLAGGTGELFF. CDR3 DNA sequence: TGTGCCAGCAGCCCCGGGCTAGCGGGAGGCACCGGGGAGCTGTTTTTT.

The V and J genes are TRBV9 and TRBJ1-1; TRBD1 agrees at 7 bases. Germline CDR1 is SGDLS and CDR2 is YYNGEE. The CDR3 contains 17 residues. Unmatched junction bases numbered 13, after V lost 4 bases and J lost 1 base. The CDR3 region is CASSPALGDSRNTEAFF. The CDR3 DNA reads as TGTGCCAGCAGCCCCGCTCTTGGGGACAGCAGGAACACTGAAGCTTTCTTT.